The 21 T cell receptor beta chains reported below all come from one sample, sequenced in a study of T cell responses to AZD1222 COVID-19 vaccine. TCRdb keeps only in-frame clones here, not all; method: immunoSEQ multiplex PCR. The profile shows tens of thousands of clones, approximately 89% of them singletons. The sample here was peripheral blood, taken 28 days after the second AZD1222 dose. The receptors were gathered from an adult who received the AZD1222 COVID-19 vaccine.

The chain recombines TRBV7-6 with TRBJ2-2, with 9 nucleotides matching TRBD1. The CDR3 totals 12 residues. CDR1 and CDR2 from the germline V gene are SGHVS and FNYEAQ. V was pared by 10 bases and J by 6 bases, with 3 bases of the junction left unmatched. The CDR3 DNA follows: TGTGCCACCGGACAGGGGCCCGGGGAGCTGTTTTTT. It translates to CATGQGPGELFF.

This clone was seen just once. The chain has TRBV10-3 and TRBJ1-5; D perhaps matches TRBD1 (5 bases). Trimming pared 2 bases from V and 3 bases from J, leaving 17 bases between. Germline V CDR1 and CDR2: ENHRY, SYGVKD. The CDR3 is 17 residues long. CDR3 sequence: CAISEARVGGYNQPQHF. The CDR3 DNA reads as TGTGCCATCAGTGAGGCGCGGGTGGGGGGATACAATCAGCCCCAGCATTTT.

The V gene is TRBV7-2, the J gene TRBJ1-2; 7 bases are shared with TRBD1. Germline V gives CDR1 SGHTA, CDR2 FQGNSA. After removal of 5 bases from V and 7 bases from J, the junction contained 7 bases not matched to a gene. The CDR3 contains 13 residues. CDR3 loop: CASSPQGGSGYTF. The CDR3 DNA follows: TGTGCCAGCAGCCCCCAGGGGGGCAGTGGCTACACCTTC. The variable domain in full, with the rest retrieved from reference TRBV7-2 and TRBJ1-2, is GAGVSQSPSNKVTEKGKDVELRCDPISGHTALYWYRQSLGQGLEFLIYFQGNSAPDKSGLPSDRFSAERTGGSVSTLTIQRTQQEDSAVYLCASSPQGGSGYTFGSGTRLTVV.

This chain connects TRBV7-2 to TRBJ1-5; 8 bases line up with TRBD1. CDR3 size: 14 residues. CDR1 and CDR2 (germline): SGHTA, FQGNSA. V gave up 5 bases and J gave up 4 bases; unmatched junction bases: 4. Here the CDR3 reads CASSKDRANQPQHF. CDR3 in DNA: TGTGCCAGCAGCAAGGACAGGGCGAATCAGCCCCAGCATTTT.

This rearrangement joins TRBV4-1 to TRBJ2-3, with no clear D. V was cut by 3 bases and J by 6 bases, with 10 bases left in between. Germline V gives CDR1 MGHRA, CDR2 YSYEKL. CDR3 length: 13 amino acids. The CDR3 spells CASSHRQADTQYF. CDR3 DNA: TGCGCCAGCAGCCACCGTCAGGCGGATACGCAGTATTTT.

The chain uses TRBV5-6 and TRBJ1-1; 9 nucleotides match TRBD1. This CDR3 spans 17 amino acids. Germline V gives CDR1 SGHDT, CDR2 YYEEEE. V shed 4 bases, J shed 4 bases, and the junction held 14 bases outside the gene matches. CDR3 DNA: TGTGCCAGCAGCGGCGGGACAGGGCCCTCCAGGGGCACTGAAGCTTTCTTT. This encodes CASSGGTGPSRGTEAFF.

CDR3 in DNA: TGTGCCAGCAGCTTGCCCCAGGGGCCGGGGGCCCAGTACTTC. Translating gives CASSLPQGPGAQYF. The rearrangement links TRBV7-2 to TRBJ2-5; either TRBD1 or TRBD2 may supply D (6 bases each). The CDR3 contains 14 residues. Germline loops: CDR1 SGHTA, CDR2 FQGNSA. Trimming shortened V by 3 bases and J by 9 bases, and 17 bases separated the two germline ends.

The chain joins TRBV7-8 to TRBJ1-5; 7 positions agree with TRBD1. The V gene end was trimmed by 4 bases and the J gene end by 5 bases; junction bases not matched to a gene: 2. The CDR3 spans 13 residues. Germline V lookup: CDR1 SGHVS, CDR2 FQNEAQ. The CDR3 is CASSSQGDQPQHF. CDR3 sequence (DNA): TGTGCCAGCAGCTCGCAGGGGGATCAGCCCCAGCATTTT.

The J gene is TRBJ2-3, the V gene TRBV24-1; the D call may be TRBD1 or TRBD2 (5 bases each). The V end was cut by 5 bases, the J end by 5 bases, with 10 bases between. Germline assignment: CDR1 KGHDR and CDR2 SFDVKD. This CDR3 has 13 residues. The CDR3: CATSGAGRDTQYF. The CDR3 DNA sequence: TGTGCCACCAGTGGGGCAGGGAGAGATACGCAGTATTTT.

This clone was observed a single time. The V and J genes are TRBV4-1 and TRBJ2-6; D is undetermined. The CDR3 has 16 residues. Trimming shortened V by 4 bases and J by 1 base, and 11 bases separated the two germline ends. Germline-derived CDR1 and CDR2 are MGHRA and YSYEKL. In DNA form, the CDR3 reads TGCGCCAGCAGCCCGGTTTGGGCTTCTGGGGCCAACGTCCTGACTTTC. Its protein product is CASSPVWASGANVLTF.

The chain recombines TRBV1 with TRBJ1-2. TRBV1 is tagged as a pseudogene. This CDR3 spans 13 amino acids. This CDR3 reads CTSSPGGGFGYTF. The CDR3 DNA is TGCACCAGCAGCCCTGGGGGAGGGTTCGGCTACACCTTC.

The chain links TRBV30 to TRBJ2-7; 11 nucleotides line up with TRBD2. J gave up 7 bases and V 4 bases, and 9 bases lay outside the gene matches. CDR1 and CDR2 from the germline V gene are GTSNPN and SVGIG (reference sequence). There are 14 residues in the CDR3. The DNA for the CDR3 is TGTGCCTGGACTCTAGCGGGAGGAGTCGGGGAGCAGTACGTC. This sequence encodes CAWTLAGGVGEQYV.

Written as DNA, the CDR3 is TGTGCCAGCAGTTACCGGGGGACAGGGTCTCAGCCCCAGCATTTT. This encodes CASSYRGTGSQPQHF. The rearrangement uses TRBV6-5 and TRBJ1-5; 9 bases match TRBD1. Germline assignment: CDR1 MNHEY and CDR2 SVGAGI. J lost 6 bases, V lost 2 bases, and 5 bases had no gene match. The CDR3 runs 15 residues.

This clone was detected once. The chain joins TRBV30 to TRBJ1-2; D gene uncertain. CDR1 and CDR2 (germline): GTSNPN, SVGIG (reference sequence). The CDR3 is 14 amino acids. The V end was cut by 0 bases, the J end by 8 bases, with 16 bases between. CDR3 nucleotide sequence: TGTGCCTGGAGTGTAGGTCCCGGGGTGGGCGGCTACACCTTC. Its translation is CAWSVGPGVGGYTF.

The rearrangement uses TRBV5-1 and TRBJ2-5, with D unresolved. V was trimmed by 3 bases and J by 1 base, leaving 7 bases between them. In germline, CDR1 is SGHRS, CDR2 YFSETQ. There are 13 residues in the CDR3. The CDR3 nucleotides are TGCGCCAGCAGCTCGGCGAGCCAAGAGACCCAGTACTTC. Protein: CASSSASQETQYF.

The rearrangement uses TRBV5-6 and TRBJ1-6; D uncertain. The germline V gene encodes CDR1 SGHDT and CDR2 YYEEEE. The CDR3 extends over 15 amino acids. Trimming removed 1 base at V and 7 bases at J, with 12 bases between. The CDR3 sequence is CASSLSPVLNSPLHF. The CDR3 nucleotides are TGTGCCAGCAGCTTGAGCCCCGTCCTGAATTCACCCCTCCACTTT.

V is TRBV7-2 and J is TRBJ2-5; 7 bases map to TRBD2. Germline CDR1 is SGHTA and CDR2 is FQGNSA. The CDR3 runs to 15 residues. The V gene end was trimmed by 2 bases and the J gene end by 5 bases; junction bases not matched to a gene: 8. In DNA, the CDR3 is TGTGCCAGCAGCTTATGGGGGGGGACTATGGAGACCCAGTACTTC. Its translation: CASSLWGGTMETQYF. Complete variable domain (other parts from reference TRBV7-2 and TRBJ2-5): GAGVSQSPSNKVTEKGKDVELRCDPISGHTALYWYRQSLGQGLEFLIYFQGNSAPDKSGLPSDRFSAERTGGSVSTLTIQRTQQEDSAVYLCASSLWGGTMETQYFGPGTRLLVL.

The CDR3 DNA reads as TGTGCCAGCAGTCCTTGGGACGGAACCTATGGCTACACCTTC. Translation gives CASSPWDGTYGYTF. The chain combines TRBV6-5 with TRBJ1-2; the D gene is possibly TRBD1 (5 bases). V was shortened by 5 bases and J by 4 bases, with 14 bases between the two germline ends. The CDR3 runs to 14 residues. Germline CDR1 is MNHEY and CDR2 is SVGAGI.

J is TRBJ1-2 and V is TRBV9; no definite D call. Germline V gene lookup returns CDR1 SGDLS and CDR2 YYNGEE. The CDR3 is 13 residues long. The ends were cut back, 1 base at V and 2 bases at J, with 6 bases in the middle. CDR3: CASSVYSNYGYTF. In nucleotides, the CDR3 is TGTGCCAGCAGCGTATATTCGAACTATGGCTACACCTTC.

This clone was detected once. The V call is TRBV21-1, the J call TRBJ1-1. TRBV21-1 constitutes a pseudogene. The CDR3 is made up of 14 amino acids. The CDR3 nucleotides are TGTGCCAGCAGCAACGGACTGCTCCGGGCTGAAGCTTTCTTT. Its translation: CASSNGLLRAEAFF.

This chain joins TRBV5-1 and TRBJ2-1, with TRBD1 matching 8 bases. The CDR3 is 16 amino acids. Germline trimming cut 3 bases from V and 7 bases from J; bases unmatched to any gene: 12. Germline CDR1 reads SGHRS; CDR2 reads YFSETQ. The CDR3 region has the DNA TGCGCCAGCAGCTCTGACCAGGGGGCGGGAAGGAATGAGCAGTTCTTC. Amino acid sequence: CASSSDQGAGRNEQFF.